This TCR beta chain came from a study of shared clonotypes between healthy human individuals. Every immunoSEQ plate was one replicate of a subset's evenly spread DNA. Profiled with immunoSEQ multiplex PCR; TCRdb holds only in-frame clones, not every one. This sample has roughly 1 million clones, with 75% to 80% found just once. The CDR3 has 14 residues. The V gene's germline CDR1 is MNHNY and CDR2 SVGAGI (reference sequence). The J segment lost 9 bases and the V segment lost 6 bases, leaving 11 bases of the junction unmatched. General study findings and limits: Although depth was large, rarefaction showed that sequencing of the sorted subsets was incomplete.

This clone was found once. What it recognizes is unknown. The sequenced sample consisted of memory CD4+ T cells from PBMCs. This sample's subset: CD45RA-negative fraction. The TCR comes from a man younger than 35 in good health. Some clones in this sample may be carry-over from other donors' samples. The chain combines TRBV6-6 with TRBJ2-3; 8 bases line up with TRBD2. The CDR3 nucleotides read TGTGCCAGCAGCCCTACCGAAGCGGGAGTCACGCAGTATTTT. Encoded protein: CASSPTEAGVTQYF.